The 9 T cell receptor beta chains below come from one sample, sequenced in a study of blood T cell repertoires in COVID-19. The assay was immunoSEQ multiplex PCR, and TCRdb's table has in-frame clones only and misses some. The repertoire includes over 70,000 clones, roughly 88% of them detected once, and roughly 6.3% sits in the top ten. The material sequenced was peripheral blood. The receptors come from a young man with COVID-19, enrolled during active disease.

V is TRBV7-9 and J is TRBJ1-1, with a possible D match to TRBD1 (6 bases). This CDR3 region has 13 residues. V shed 4 bases and J shed 9 bases, with 15 bases lying between them. Germline-derived CDR1 and CDR2 are SEHNR and FQNEAQ (reference sequence). The CDR3 coding sequence is TGTGCCAGCAGCTCCCGAGGGGGAGCCCAAGCTTTCTTT. Amino acids: CASSSRGGAQAFF.

This clone appeared a single time. The gene calls are TRBV6-2 or TRBV6-3 and TRBJ1-5, with no clear D. This CDR3 is built from 13 residues. The V and J ends lost 6 bases and 5 bases respectively, with 11 bases between them. The V gene's germline CDR1 is MNHEY and CDR2 SVGEGT. CDR3 amino acids: CASSLEDYQPQHF. The CDR3 bases are TGTGCCAGCAGCCTCGAAGACTATCAGCCCCAGCATTTT.

The V gene is TRBV13, the J gene TRBJ2-3; D is unresolved. Germline CDR1 PRHDT, CDR2 FYEKMQ (reference sequence). The CDR3 runs to 13 residues. The V end was cut by 6 bases, the J end by 2 bases, with 9 bases between. The CDR3 sequence: CASSIGYTDTQYF. The CDR3 region has the DNA TGTGCCAGCAGTATCGGTTACACAGATACGCAGTATTTT.

The chain combines TRBV6-1 with TRBJ2-3, with D maybe TRBD2 (7 bases). Germline V gives CDR1 MNHNS, CDR2 SASEGT. The CDR3 is 14 residues long. Trimming took off 2 bases at V and 4 bases at J, with 10 bases between the two ends. CDR3 in DNA: TGTGCCAGCAGTGAATCGGGGGGCGCAGATACGCAGTATTTT. It codes for CASSESGGADTQYF.

The rearrangement uses TRBV11-2 and TRBJ1-2; D unresolved. Germline CDR1 SGHAT, CDR2 FQNNGV. This CDR3 is 11 amino acids long. Trimming took off 4 bases at V and 7 bases at J, with 7 bases between the two ends. CDR3 sequence reads: CASSSMSGYTF. In nucleotides, the CDR3 is TGTGCCAGCAGCTCCATGAGTGGCTACACCTTC.

This clone was recorded once. The genes are TRBV20-1 and TRBJ2-7, with 8 bases identical to TRBD2. The V segment lost 3 bases and the J segment 7 bases; nucleotides outside the gene matches: 2. Germline V gene lookup returns CDR1 DFQATT and CDR2 SNEGSKA (reference sequence). CDR3 length equals 11 residues. CDR3 region: CSASRLAEQYF. The DNA for the CDR3 is TGCAGTGCTAGTCGACTAGCGGAGCAGTACTTC.

The J gene is TRBJ2-7, the V gene TRBV19, with D perhaps matching TRBD2 (6 bases). V lost 3 bases, J lost 7 bases, and 19 bases lay in between. This CDR3 region has 15 residues. Germline CDR1 and CDR2: LNHDA and SQIVND (reference sequence). In nucleotides, the CDR3 is TGTGCCAGTAGTATGGCGGGGACGGAAACGTGGGAGCAGTACTTC. Its translation: CASSMAGTETWEQYF.

The gene calls are TRBV6-2 or TRBV6-3 and TRBJ2-3; D is possibly TRBD2 (5 bases). Germline lookup yields CDR1 MNHEY and CDR2 SVGEGT. The CDR3 has 16 amino acids. The ends were cut back, 0 bases at V and 2 bases at J, with 12 bases in the middle. CDR3 amino acids: CASSYSGGGPTDTQYF. The CDR3 nucleotides are TGTGCCAGCAGTTACTCCGGCGGAGGCCCCACAGATACGCAGTATTTT.

The chain combines TRBV7-6 with TRBJ2-1; 9 bases match TRBD2. This CDR3 is 16 amino acids long. V trimming: 5 bases; J trimming: 5 bases; junction bases outside the gene matches: 10. Germline V gene lookup returns CDR1 SGHVS and CDR2 FNYEAQ. For the CDR3, the DNA is TGTGCCAGCAGCAAGCAGGGCGCGGGAGGGCACAATGAGCAGTTCTTC. It yields the protein CASSKQGAGGHNEQFF.